These 25 T cell receptor beta chains came from one sample sequenced in a study of T cells expressing NK-cell markers. TCRdb reprocessed the 5' RACE reads, keeping one entry per CDR3 protein, no DNA. Its table lists some 340,000 distinct CDR3 sequences. Sequencing was carried out using blood T cells: a sorted CD56 or NKG2C T cell subset, CD4+ or CD8+ T cells, or bulk PBMC T cells (not recorded which). Source of these receptors: a man between 18 and 69 years old in good health.

This chain connects TRBV5-4 to TRBJ2-6. CDR1 is SGHNT, CDR2 YYREEE, per germline (reference sequence). The CDR3 totals 16 residues. CDR3: CASSLAGGSGANVLTF.

The rearrangement joins TRBV6-5 to TRBJ2-7; TCRdb outputs TRBD2, but without DNA this stays unchecked. CDR1 is MNHEY and CDR2 is SVGAGI in the germline V gene. CDR3 length: 16 residues. The CDR3 loop is CASRYTAQGGVNEQYF.

This chain links TRBV12-3 or TRBV12-4 with TRBJ2-3; TCRdb's D call, TRBD2, is unchecked because there is no DNA. The CDR3 sequence is 18 residues long. CDR3: CASSPIVGGTSMADTQYF.

V is TRBV3-1 and J is TRBJ2-1; TCRdb's D call of TRBD2 is untestable without DNA. Germline V gene data show CDR1 as LGHDT and CDR2 as YNNKEL (reference sequence). The CDR3 has 15 amino acids. The CDR3 protein is CASSQLSGGVREQFF.

The chain links TRBV6-4 to TRBJ2-3; there is no DNA to check the TCRdb D call of TRBD2. Per the germline V gene, CDR1 is MRHNA and CDR2 is SNTAGT. The CDR3 spans 14 residues. The chain's CDR3 is CASSGLAGGDTQYF.

J is TRBJ1-1 and V is TRBV2; TCRdb lists TRBD1, though no DNA is available to test this call. The length of the CDR3 is 15 residues. The germline CDR1 and CDR2 sequences are SNHLY and FYNNEI. CDR3: CASRDRTGGNTEAFF.

The chain combines TRBV6-1 with TRBJ2-5; the TCRdb call, TRBD1, lacks DNA for checking. The CDR3 loop spans 17 amino acids. The V gene's germline CDR1 is MNHNS and CDR2 SASEGT. CDR3 residues: CASSEYTGRTGKETQYF.

V is TRBV4-2 and J is TRBJ2-4; TCRdb lists TRBD1, though no DNA is available to test this call. Germline V CDR1 and CDR2: LGHNA, YNFKEQ. The CDR3 covers 13 residues. This chain's CDR3 is CANRDRDQNIQYF.

The chain couples TRBV28 to TRBJ2-3. Germline assignment: CDR1 MDHEN and CDR2 SYDVKM. The CDR3 loop spans 14 amino acids. CDR3 sequence: CASSFADGTDTQYF.

The rearrangement links TRBV11-1 to TRBJ2-7; TCRdb picks TRBD2, but there is no DNA to check that call. The CDR3 sequence is 13 residues long. Germline CDR1 is SGHAT and CDR2 is FQDESV (reference sequence). CDR3 sequence reads: CASSLGREIPQYF.

The chain joins TRBV6-1 to TRBJ1-6; TCRdb designates TRBD1, a call that cannot be tested without DNA. Germline-derived CDR1 and CDR2 are MNHNS and SASEGT. This CDR3 has 13 residues. The CDR3 is CASSATGNSPLHF.

The chain is built from TRBV20-1 and TRBJ2-1; TCRdb lists TRBD2, though no DNA is available to test this call. Per the germline V gene, CDR1 is DFQATT and CDR2 is SNEGSKA (reference sequence). CDR3 size: 17 residues. The CDR3 protein is CSARGGLAGGLSDEQFF.

This sequence joins TRBV7-2 and TRBJ2-1; checking the TCRdb D call of TRBD1 is not possible without DNA. Per the germline V gene, CDR1 is SGHTA and CDR2 is FQGNSA. The CDR3 has 15 amino acids. CDR3 amino acids: CASTRLQGNYNEQFF.

The J gene is TRBJ2-5, the V gene TRBV5-1; TCRdb's assignment of TRBD1 cannot be checked, as there is no DNA. The CDR3 is 13 amino acids. From germline, CDR1 is SGHRS and CDR2 YFSETQ. The CDR3 protein is CASSLGQGQTQYF.

V usage is TRBV3-1 and J usage is TRBJ2-2; without DNA, the TCRdb call of TRBD2 cannot be checked. CDR1 is LGHDT and CDR2 is YNNKEL in the germline V gene (reference sequence). The CDR3 has 16 amino acids. CDR3 loop: CASRNRGRVNTGELFF.

The V and J genes are TRBV20-1 and TRBJ1-5; TCRdb's D call, TRBD1, is unchecked because there is no DNA. Germline V CDR1 and CDR2: DFQATT, SNEGSKA (reference sequence). The CDR3 runs to 13 residues. The CDR3 here is CSARPGWSQPQHF.

The chain recombines TRBV7-9 with TRBJ1-1. Germline loops: CDR1 SEHNR, CDR2 FQNEAQ (reference sequence). This CDR3 is built from 16 residues. CDR3 in amino acids: CASSLGRGTRGTEAFF.

The chain joins TRBV12-3 or TRBV12-4 to TRBJ2-6. CDR3 length equals 15 residues. CDR3 sequence: CASSSGSSGANVLTF.

This chain uses TRBV13 with TRBJ2-1; TCRdb returns TRBD2, unconfirmable since there is no DNA. The CDR3 contains 17 residues. Germline V lookup: CDR1 PRHDT, CDR2 FYEKMQ (reference sequence). The CDR3 region is CASSSRTASSSYNEQFF.

The chain is built from TRBV20-1 and TRBJ1-6; the D call from TCRdb, TRBD1, cannot be confirmed without DNA. Germline V gene sequence: CDR1 DFQATT, CDR2 SNEGSKA (reference sequence). This CDR3 is built from 15 residues. The CDR3 reads CSAKQGSGYNSPLHF.

The chain combines TRBV9 with TRBJ2-3; TCRdb proposes TRBD1, but this gene call is untestable without DNA. CDR1 and CDR2 (germline): SGDLS, YYNGEE. The CDR3 is 15 residues long. CDR3 residues: CASSAWDRASDTQYF. The complete variable domain, with remaining parts taken from reference TRBV9 and TRBJ2-3, reads DSGVTQTPKHLITATGQRVTLRCSPRSGDLSVYWYQQSLDQGLQFLIQYYNGEERAKGNILERFSAQQFPDLHSELNLSSLELGDSALYFCASSAWDRASDTQYFGPGTRLTVL.

The J gene is TRBJ1-6, the V gene TRBV5-6. The germline V gene encodes CDR1 SGHDT and CDR2 YYEEEE. The CDR3 extends over 15 amino acids. CDR3 residues: CASSLGALVGSPLHF.

V is TRBV28 and J is TRBJ1-6. There are 18 residues in the CDR3. Germline assignment: CDR1 MDHEN and CDR2 SYDVKM. The CDR3 loop reads CASSRPTGRLSRNSPLHF.

The chain uses TRBV6-4 and TRBJ1-2; no DNA is available, so the TRBD1 call from TCRdb remains unchecked. The CDR3 is 15 residues long. Per germline, CDR1 MRHNA and CDR2 SNTAGT. CDR3 sequence: CASSEGRGGKGGYTF.

This chain joins TRBV24-1 and TRBJ2-5; TCRdb proposes TRBD1, but this gene call is untestable without DNA. CDR1 is KGHDR, CDR2 SFDVKD, per germline. The CDR3 runs to 15 residues. CDR3 amino acids: CATSATGTAQETQYF.